One T cell receptor beta chain is described in this entry. The target antigen is unknown. Samples with a second dose at about 4 or about 12 weeks were pooled together. The sample comes from a study of T cell responses to AZD1222 COVID-19 vaccine. The table came from immunoSEQ multiplex PCR; TCRdb's copy has only in-frame clones and leaves some out. The data contain about 110,000 clones, around nine tenths of them singletons. The germline V and J ends were trimmed by 4 bases and 3 bases, with 19 bases remaining between them. Germline CDR1 SEHNR, CDR2 FQNEAQ (reference sequence). This CDR3 contains 16 residues. Study-wide results and caveats: Targets within unmutated variant regions were reportedly found for nearly half of spike-specific TCRs. Females outnumbered males among donors, who were mostly white British; clonal diversity was possibly underestimated. After two AZD1222 doses, spike-specific TCR breadth and depth rose versus day 0.

The clonotype originates from an adult who received the AZD1222 COVID-19 vaccine. The chain carries TRBV7-9 and TRBJ2-7; D may be TRBD1 or TRBD2 (5 bases each). Sequenced material: peripheral blood, taken 28 days after the second AZD1222 dose. The CDR3 spells CASSSPGPRAYYEQYF. The CDR3 nucleotides are TGTGCCAGCAGCTCTCCGGGACCCAGAGCCTACTACGAGCAGTACTTC.